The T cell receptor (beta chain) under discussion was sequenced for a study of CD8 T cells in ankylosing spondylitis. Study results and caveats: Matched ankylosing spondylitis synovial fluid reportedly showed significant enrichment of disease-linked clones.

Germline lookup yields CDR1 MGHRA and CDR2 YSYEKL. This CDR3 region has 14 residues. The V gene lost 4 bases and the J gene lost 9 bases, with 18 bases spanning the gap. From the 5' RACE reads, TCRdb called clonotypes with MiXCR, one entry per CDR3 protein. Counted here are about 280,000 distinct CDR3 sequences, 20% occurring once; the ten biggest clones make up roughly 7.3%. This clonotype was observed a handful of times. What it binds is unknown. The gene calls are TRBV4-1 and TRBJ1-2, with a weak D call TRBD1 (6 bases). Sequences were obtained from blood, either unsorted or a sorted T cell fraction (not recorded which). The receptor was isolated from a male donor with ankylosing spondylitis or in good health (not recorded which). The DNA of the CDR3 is TGCGCCAGCAGCCCCCCGACAGGAGGCCTGAGCTACACCTTC. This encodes CASSPPTGGLSYTF.